The 29 T cell receptor beta chains presented below share a single source sample, sequenced in a study of CD8 T cells in ankylosing spondylitis. TCRdb itself ran the 5' RACE reads through MiXCR, one entry per CDR3 protein. The table lists about 340,000 distinct CDR3 sequences, roughly 15% of them singletons. Source material: blood, either unsorted or a sorted T cell fraction (not recorded which). These receptors came from a male donor with ankylosing spondylitis or in good health (not recorded which).

The rearrangement links TRBV6-1 to TRBJ2-5; a possible D gene is TRBD1 (6 bases). CDR1 and CDR2 from the germline V gene are MNHNS and SASEGT. With 7 bases removed from V and 3 bases from J, the gap between germline ends came to 15 bases. This CDR3 contains 14 residues. CDR3 nucleotides: TGTGCCAGCAAAGGGTCGCACAGGGAAGAGACCCAGTACTTC. Translation gives CASKGSHREETQYF.

V usage is TRBV7-8 and J usage is TRBJ2-3; 9 nucleotides agree with TRBD1. CDR3 length: 14 amino acids. The trim removed 4 bases at V and 4 bases at J, leaving 3 bases unmatched. In germline, CDR1 is SGHVS, CDR2 FQNEAQ. CDR3 in amino acids: CASSSGQGADTQYF. The CDR3 nucleotides are TGTGCCAGCAGCTCGGGACAGGGTGCAGATACGCAGTATTTT.

This chain joins TRBV9 and TRBJ2-4; either TRBD1 or TRBD2 may fit D (5 bases each). V was pared by 0 bases and J by 0 bases, with 13 bases between. Per the germline V gene, CDR1 is SGDLS and CDR2 is YYNGEE. This CDR3 contains 17 residues. This CDR3 reads CASSVGDGGVAKNIQYF. For the CDR3, the DNA is TGTGCCAGCAGCGTAGGTGATGGGGGAGTAGCCAAAAACATTCAGTACTTC.

This clonotype was seen a handful of times. The junction shows a germline mismatch at one end, possibly a read error. The rearrangement joins TRBV5-1 to TRBJ2-6; TRBD2 agrees at 7 bases. Germline V gene lookup returns CDR1 SGHRS and CDR2 YFSETQ. The CDR3 is 15 amino acids. CDR3 loop: CASSLAGAGANVLTF. The CDR3 DNA follows: TGTGCCAGCAGTCTTGCGGGAGCTGGGGCCAACGTCCTGACTTTC. The entire variable domain, with the rest obtained from reference TRBV5-1 and TRBJ2-6, is as follows: KAGVTQTPRYLIKTRGQQVTLSCSPISGHRSVSWYQQTPGQGLQFLFEYFSETQRNKGNFPGRFSGRQFSNSRSEMNVSTLELGDSALYLCASSLAGAGANVLTFGAGSRLTVL.

The chain joins TRBV5-1 to TRBJ2-7, with 8 positions matching TRBD2. Germline CDR1 SGHRS, CDR2 YFSETQ. With 4 bases clipped from V and 6 bases from J, the junction kept 6 bases outside the gene matches. This CDR3 comprises 13 residues. CDR3 loop: CASSREGSSEQYF. CDR3 nucleotide sequence: TGCGCCAGCAGCCGGGAGGGCTCTTCCGAGCAGTACTTC. Based on the CDR3 plus reference TRBV5-1 and TRBJ2-7, the full variable domain is KAGVTQTPRYLIKTRGQQVTLSCSPISGHRSVSWYQQTPGQGLQFLFEYFSETQRNKGNFPGRFSGRQFSNSRSEMNVSTLELGDSALYLCASSREGSSEQYFGPGTRLTVT.

This clonotype was seen more than once but under ten times. The CDR3 nucleotides are TGTGCCAGCAGGAATCGGGGTGGGACTAATGAAAAACTGTTTTTT. Protein: CASRNRGGTNEKLFF. This chain links TRBV6-1 with TRBJ1-4; D is unresolved. The CDR3 is 15 amino acids. Germline CDR1 MNHNS, CDR2 SASEGT. The V gene lost 6 bases and the J gene lost 2 bases, with 13 bases spanning the gap.

V usage is TRBV5-1 and J usage is TRBJ2-5, with 7 bases aligning to TRBD2. The germline gives CDR1 SGHRS, CDR2 YFSETQ. CDR3 length: 15 amino acids. The V and J ends lost 0 bases and 1 base, in that order; junction bases with no gene match: 3. The CDR3 DNA follows: TGCGCCAGCAGCTTGGAGGGAGGGCCCCAAGAGACCCAGTACTTC. Amino acid sequence: CASSLEGGPQETQYF.

This clonotype was counted only a few times. The rearrangement links TRBV12-3 or TRBV12-4 to TRBJ2-3; D not resolved. With 3 bases removed from V and 6 bases from J, the gap between germline ends came to 10 bases. CDR3 length: 13 amino acids. The DNA of the CDR3 is TGTGCCAGCAGTTTGGCTCTGCCTGATACGCAGTATTTT. This gives the protein CASSLALPDTQYF.

This clonotype has just a few counts. The chain combines TRBV5-1 with TRBJ2-7; D unclear. The germline V gene encodes CDR1 SGHRS and CDR2 YFSETQ. This CDR3 is 15 amino acids long. The V and J ends lost 3 bases and 7 bases respectively, with 20 bases between them. The CDR3 DNA reads TGCGCCAGCAGCTCCACCCAGACTGATCTTGGGGAGCAGTACTTC. Its translation is CASSSTQTDLGEQYF.

This clonotype was seen ten or more times. The chain is built from TRBV12-3 or TRBV12-4 and TRBJ1-6; D not certain. V was pared by 8 bases and J by 19 bases, with 18 bases between. The CDR3 is 11 residues long. Here the CDR3 DNA reads TGTGCCAGCGGGCTTTCAGAACCTCATCACTTT. Protein product: CASGLSEPHHF.

This clonotype was seen more than once but under ten times. The chain is built from TRBV20-1 and TRBJ1-4; no definite D call. The CDR3 loop spans 14 amino acids. The ends were cut back, 0 bases at V and 4 bases at J, with 9 bases in the middle. Germline V gene data show CDR1 as DFQATT and CDR2 as SNEGSKA (reference sequence). The CDR3 protein is CSARDGSGNEKLFF. Written as DNA, the CDR3 is TGCAGTGCTAGAGACGGGTCGGGTAATGAAAAACTGTTTTTT.

This clonotype was counted between two and nine times. The chain combines TRBV19 with TRBJ2-7, with a weak D call TRBD1 (5 bases). The V end lost 4 bases, the J end lost 5 bases, and 18 bases lay between the germline ends. This CDR3 comprises 15 residues. Looked up from germline, CDR1 is LNHDA and CDR2 is SQIVND (reference sequence). The chain's CDR3 is CASSSVSQGKNEQYF. CDR3 bases: TGTGCCAGTAGTAGCGTGAGTCAGGGCAAGAACGAGCAGTACTTC.

In this sample, this clonotype turned up once. The chain carries TRBV6-5 and TRBJ2-5, with D tentatively TRBD1 or TRBD2 (5 bases each). Trimming left V 11 bases short and J 3 bases short, with 13 bases between. Germline V gene data show CDR1 as MNHEY and CDR2 as SVGAGI. This CDR3 comprises 12 residues. In nucleotides, the CDR3 is TGTGCCGGCCTCCGGGACGAAGAGACCCAGTACTTC. Amino acid sequence: CAGLRDEETQYF.

This chain links TRBV5-1 with TRBJ2-1, with a possible D match to TRBD1 (6 bases). Trimming removed 4 bases from V and 1 base from J, with 24 bases in between. Germline V gene data show CDR1 as SGHRS and CDR2 as YFSETQ. This CDR3 region has 19 residues. The CDR3 nucleotides are TGCGCCAGCAGCGCGGAAACAGGGTCGTTTAGAGTATCCTACAATGAGCAGTTCTTC. Translating it yields CASSAETGSFRVSYNEQFF.

The chain links TRBV6-5 to TRBJ1-1; 7 bases are a match to TRBD1. V lost 0 bases, J lost 3 bases, and 4 bases stayed unmatched. The length of the CDR3 is 15 residues. The germline V gene encodes CDR1 MNHEY and CDR2 SVGAGI. The CDR3 DNA reads as TGTGCCAGCAGTTACTCCCACAGGGGTGACACTGAAGCTTTCTTT. Translated: CASSYSHRGDTEAFF.

This rearrangement joins TRBV20-1 to TRBJ2-1, with TRBD2 matching over 7 bases. The CDR3 spans 16 residues. V lost 2 bases to trimming and J lost 0 bases; unmatched junction nucleotides: 7. Germline V gene sequence: CDR1 DFQATT, CDR2 SNEGSKA (reference sequence). This CDR3 is CSARNSGRSSYNEQFF. CDR3 DNA sequence: TGCAGTGCTAGAAATAGCGGGCGGAGCTCCTACAATGAGCAGTTCTTC.

In the case of this clonotype: A read error may explain this, as a much larger clone is one base away. Here the CDR3 omits its conserved ending phenylalanine or tryptophan, so a read error is the likely source. This sequence joins TRBV12-3 or TRBV12-4 and TRBJ2-1, with 8 nucleotides matching TRBD2. The CDR3 runs 16 residues. J was trimmed by 0 bases and V by 3 bases; bases with no gene match: 4. The CDR3 nucleotides are TGTGCCAGCAGTTTGGGACTAGTCAGCTCCTACAATGAGCAGTTCTCC. This gives the protein CASSLGLVSSYNEQFS.

This clonotype was found many times. V is TRBV12-3 or TRBV12-4 and J is TRBJ1-1; no reliable D call. Trimming left V 6 bases short and J 1 base short, with 9 bases between. The CDR3 is 13 amino acids. In DNA form, the CDR3 reads TGTGCCAGCAGCCCGACCTGGAACACTGAAGCTTTCTTT. This encodes CASSPTWNTEAFF.

This clonotype was picked up many times. This chain links TRBV3-1 with TRBJ2-2, with D perhaps matching TRBD2 (5 bases). The length of the CDR3 is 13 residues. CDR1 is LGHDT and CDR2 is YNNKEL in the germline V gene (reference sequence). Trimming took 4 bases from V and 7 from J, leaving 10 bases between them. CDR3 region: CASSPGRGGELFF. The CDR3 DNA sequence: TGTGCCAGCAGCCCCGGCCGGGGCGGGGAGCTGTTTTTT.

The CDR3 nucleotides read TGTGCCAGCAGCCCCCGTAGGACTAGCGGGAGACTGGGCGAGCAGTACTTC. Protein: CASSPRRTSGRLGEQYF. The chain uses TRBV7-8 and TRBJ2-7; 13 bases line up with TRBD2. Looked up from germline, CDR1 is SGHVS and CDR2 is FQNEAQ. Germline trimming cut 5 bases from V and 6 bases from J; bases unmatched to any gene: 13. The CDR3 covers 17 residues.

V usage is TRBV12-3 or TRBV12-4 and J usage is TRBJ1-3; the match to TRBD1 covers 7 bases. J was trimmed by 2 bases and V by 6 bases; bases with no gene match: 4. The CDR3 consists of 14 residues. CDR3 sequence: CASRATGAGNTIYF. As DNA, the CDR3 is TGTGCCAGCAGAGCCACAGGGGCTGGAAACACCATATATTTT.

The genes are TRBV20-1 and TRBJ2-5, with 9 bases matching TRBD2. V was clipped by 3 bases and J by 3 bases; unmatched bases: 2. Germline CDR1 and CDR2: DFQATT and SNEGSKA (reference sequence). This CDR3 is built from 13 residues. The CDR3 loop is CSASSSGKETQYF. The CDR3 DNA is TGCAGTGCTAGCTCTAGCGGGAAAGAGACCCAGTACTTC.

This chain links TRBV7-2 with TRBJ2-7, with D maybe TRBD1 (6 bases). Trimming left V 1 base short and J 4 bases short, with 14 bases between. The CDR3 spans 15 residues. Germline assignment: CDR1 SGHTA and CDR2 FQGNSA. The CDR3 DNA reads TGTGCCAGCAGCTTAGAGGGTGGGGGCCTTTACGAGCAGTACTTC. Encoded protein: CASSLEGGGLYEQYF. Looking up the rest from reference TRBV7-2 and TRBJ2-7 gives the full variable domain: GAGVSQSPSNKVTEKGKDVELRCDPISGHTALYWYRQSLGQGLEFLIYFQGNSAPDKSGLPSDRFSAERTGGSVSTLTIQRTQQEDSAVYLCASSLEGGGLYEQYFGPGTRLTVT.

This clonotype was observed at least ten times. V gene TRBV5-1 combines with J gene TRBJ2-2, with TRBD1 as a possible D gene (6 bases). Germline V gene lookup returns CDR1 SGHRS and CDR2 YFSETQ. The V end was cut by 0 bases, the J end by 6 bases, with 15 bases between. The CDR3 has 16 amino acids. CDR3 loop: CASSLDEPGVAGELFF. DNA of the CDR3: TGCGCCAGCAGCTTGGATGAACCAGGGGTCGCCGGGGAGCTGTTTTTT.

The CDR3 sequence: CASSPFDAKNIQYF. The DNA of the CDR3 is TGTGCCAGCAGCCCATTCGACGCCAAAAACATTCAGTACTTC. The chain combines TRBV9 with TRBJ2-4; D gene ambiguous. Trimming stripped 4 bases from V and 1 base from J, with 9 bases between. CDR1 is SGDLS, CDR2 YYNGEE, per germline. The CDR3 runs to 14 residues.

This clonotype has more than one count but fewer than ten. One end of the junction varies from germline; a read error may be responsible. J is TRBJ1-3 and V is TRBV6-5, with D perhaps TRBD1 (5 bases). The germline gives CDR1 MNHEY, CDR2 SVGAGI. CDR3 length: 15 amino acids. Here the CDR3 reads CASSNSALRANTIYF. DNA of the CDR3: TGTGCCAGCAGTAACTCGGCACTCAGGGCGAACACCATATATTTT.

In this sample, this clonotype turned up many times. V gene TRBV2 combines with J gene TRBJ2-1; the D is unclear. This CDR3 is built from 13 residues. V shed 4 bases and J shed 4 bases, with 8 bases lying between them. Germline CDR1 SNHLY, CDR2 FYNNEI. The CDR3, as DNA: TGTGCCAGCAGTGTTCAACAGTACAATGAGCAGTTCTTC. It encodes CASSVQQYNEQFF.

This sequence joins TRBV20-1 and TRBJ2-7, with D possibly TRBD1 on 6 matching bases. There are 13 residues in the CDR3. Looked up from germline, CDR1 is DFQATT and CDR2 is SNEGSKA (reference sequence). V gave up 3 bases and J gave up 4 bases, with 13 bases separating them. In nucleotides, the CDR3 is TGCAGTGCTAGCAAGGACCAGGGGTACGAGCAGTACTTC. This encodes CSASKDQGYEQYF.

This clonotype has a count of ten or more. The rearrangement links TRBV4-1 to TRBJ1-2; D not certain. This CDR3 has 15 amino acids. Germline V gene lookup returns CDR1 MGHRA and CDR2 YSYEKL. Trimming removed 5 bases from V and 2 bases from J, with 15 bases in between. Here the CDR3 DNA reads TGCGCCAGCAGCTCCCTAGGGCAGACGAACTATGGCTACACCTTC. Its translation is CASSSLGQTNYGYTF.